The present T cell receptor beta chain was sequenced within a study of blood T cells in healthy people across ages. CDR3 length: 14 residues. J lost 4 bases, V lost 1 base, and 4 bases had no gene match. Germline V CDR1 and CDR2: ENHRY, SYGVKD. Alongside a J-beta primer mix, a sample-barcoded 5' primer served in a second PCR lasting roughly 6 to 11 cycles. TCRdb reprocessed the 5' RACE reads with MiXCR, giving one entry per CDR3 protein. The table shows around 2 million distinct CDR3 sequences, with about two fifths occurring only once. This chain links TRBV10-3 with TRBJ2-7, with 7 bases lining up with TRBD1. The sequence came from a human donor in good health. The sequenced material came from blood. CDR3 residues: CAISEWDSGYEQYF. The CDR3, as DNA: TGTGCCATCAGTGAGTGGGACAGTGGTTACGAGCAGTACTTC.